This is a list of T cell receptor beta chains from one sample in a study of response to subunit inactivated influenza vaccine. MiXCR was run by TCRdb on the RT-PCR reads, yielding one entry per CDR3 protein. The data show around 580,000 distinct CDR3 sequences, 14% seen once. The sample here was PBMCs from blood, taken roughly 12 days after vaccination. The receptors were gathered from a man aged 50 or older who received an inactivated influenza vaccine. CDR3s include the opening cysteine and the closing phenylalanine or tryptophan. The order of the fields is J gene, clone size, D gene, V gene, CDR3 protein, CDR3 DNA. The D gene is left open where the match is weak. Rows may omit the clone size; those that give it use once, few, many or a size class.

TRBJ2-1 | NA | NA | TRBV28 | CASSREGGSWNEQFF | TGTGCCAGCAGTCGCGAGGGAGGATCTTGGAATGAGCAGTTCTTC
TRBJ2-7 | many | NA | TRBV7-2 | CASSFPTVSYEQYF | TGTGCCAGCAGCTTTCCAACGGTCTCCTACGAGCAGTACTTC
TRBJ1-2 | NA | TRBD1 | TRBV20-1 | CSARAGRGHLWDGYTF | TGCAGTGCTAGAGCGGGGAGGGGGCATCTTTGGGATGGCTACACCTTC
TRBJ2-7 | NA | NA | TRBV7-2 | CASSLALPHEQYF | TGTGCCAGCAGCTTAGCGTTGCCCCACGAGCAGTACTTC
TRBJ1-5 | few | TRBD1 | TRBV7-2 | CASSRQGFGQPQHF | TGTGCCAGCAGCCGACAGGGGTTCGGTCAGCCCCAGCATTTT
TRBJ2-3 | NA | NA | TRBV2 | CASSENSGNTQYF | TGTGCCAGCAGTGAAAACAGCGGTAATACGCAGTATTTT
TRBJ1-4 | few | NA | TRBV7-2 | CASSLIVAATNEKLFF | TGTGCCAGCAGCTTAATAGTGGCAGCAACTAATGAAAAACTGTTTTTT
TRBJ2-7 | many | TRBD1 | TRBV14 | CASSQVRDRASEQYF | TGTGCCAGCAGCCAAGTCCGGGACAGAGCCTCCGAGCAGTACTTC
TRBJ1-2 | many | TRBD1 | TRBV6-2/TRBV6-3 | CASSWGQNYGYTF | TGTGCCAGCAGTTGGGGACAGAACTATGGCTACACCTTC
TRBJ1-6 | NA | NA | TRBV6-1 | CASSTDRIPGSYNSPLHF | TGTGCCAGCAGCACCGACAGGATACCAGGGTCCTATAATTCACCCCTCCACTTT
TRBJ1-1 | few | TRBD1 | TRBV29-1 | CSVGGDRDTEAFF | TGCAGCGTTGGCGGGGACAGGGACACTGAAGCTTTCTTT
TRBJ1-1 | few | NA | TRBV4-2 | CASSQDGTGGNTEAFF | TGTGCCAGCAGCCAAGATGGTACAGGCGGGAACACTGAAGCTTTCTTT
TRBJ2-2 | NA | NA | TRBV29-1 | CSVEGQATGELFF | TGCAGCGTTGAAGGACAAGCCACCGGGGAGCTGTTTTTT